These 22 T cell receptor beta chains share one sample of origin, sequenced in a study of T cells in localized non-small cell lung cancer. This table comes from immunoSEQ multiplex PCR, and its TCRdb copy is limited to in-frame clones, with some not included. The data hold under 45,000 clones, with approximately 83% observed a single time. The sequencing here drew on PBMCs, taken before any cancer treatment. These receptors originate from a man aged 35 to 69 with stage II lung adenocarcinoma.

This chain uses TRBV28 with TRBJ2-5; the match to TRBD2 covers 7 bases. Germline CDR1 and CDR2: MDHEN and SYDVKM. J was trimmed by 5 bases and V by 1 base; bases with no gene match: 10. This CDR3 region has 16 residues. The CDR3: CASSLFSGTPVETQYF. CDR3 nucleotide sequence: TGTGCCAGCAGTTTATTCAGCGGGACCCCAGTGGAGACCCAGTACTTC.

V and J are TRBV5-6 and TRBJ1-1; no clear D gene. The CDR3 is 17 residues long. V was cut by 4 bases and J by 3 bases, with 22 bases left in between. The germline gives CDR1 SGHDT, CDR2 YYEEEE. CDR3 residues: CASSPRREIRLDTEAFF. DNA for the CDR3: TGTGCCAGCAGCCCCCGACGGGAAATCAGGTTGGACACTGAAGCTTTCTTT.

This clone was seen once. In DNA, the CDR3 is TGTGCCAGTACTTTTGGGACAGGCAAAAGTCCTGCGGGCTACACCTTC. As protein: CASTFGTGKSPAGYTF. V gene TRBV19 combines with J gene TRBJ1-2; TRBD1 matches at 8 bases. Per germline, CDR1 LNHDA and CDR2 SQIVND (reference sequence). The CDR3 is 16 amino acids. V shed 7 bases, J shed 8 bases, and the junction held 18 bases outside the gene matches. Supplemented by reference TRBV19 and TRBJ1-2, the full variable domain reads DGGITQSPKYLFRKEGQNVTLSCEQNLNHDAMYWYRQDPGQGLRLIYYSQIVNDFQKGDIAEGYSVSREKKESFPLTVTSAQKNPTAFYLCASTFGTGKSPAGYTFGSGTRLTVV.

The CDR3 nucleotides are TGTGCCAGCACCCCGGAGGGGGGGTTCTATGGCTACACCTTC. Its protein product is CASTPEGGFYGYTF. J is TRBJ1-2 and V is TRBV21-1. TRBV21-1 is a pseudogene locus. This CDR3 comprises 14 residues.

This clone was seen just once. J is TRBJ2-6 and V is TRBV18, with 16 bases fitting TRBD2. Germline CDR1 KGHSH, CDR2 LQKENI. The junction had 14 bases not matched to a gene; V was cut back by 3 bases and J by 0 bases. This CDR3 is built from 23 residues. CDR3 in amino acids: CASSPEMGLAGGHPDSGANVLTF. The CDR3 nucleotides are TGTGCCAGCTCACCGGAGATGGGACTAGCGGGGGGGCATCCGGACTCTGGGGCCAACGTCCTGACTTTC.

The CDR3 spells CASSEGGAKVEAFF. Written as DNA, the CDR3 is TGCGCCAGCAGTGAGGGGGGGGCGAAGGTGGAGGCTTTCTTT. This rearrangement joins TRBV10-2 to TRBJ1-1, with a possible D match to TRBD1 (6 bases). V lost 2 bases, J lost 11 bases, and 18 bases lay in between. Looked up from germline, CDR1 is WSHSY and CDR2 is SAAADI. The CDR3 extends over 14 amino acids.

The J gene is TRBJ1-4, the V gene TRBV6-1; D is unresolved. The CDR3 spans 13 residues. Trimming removed 1 base at V and 11 bases at J, with 11 bases between. Germline lookup yields CDR1 MNHNS and CDR2 SASEGT. CDR3 in amino acids: CASSEVETVKLFF. The DNA for the CDR3 is TGTGCCAGCAGTGAAGTGGAGACCGTTAAACTGTTTTTT.

The chain couples TRBV5-4 to TRBJ2-2, with 11 bases lining up with TRBD1. The CDR3 runs 14 residues. Germline V gene lookup returns CDR1 SGHNT and CDR2 YYREEE (reference sequence). Trimming cost V 2 bases and J 8 bases; bases outside gene matches: 2. CDR3: CASSLGQGAGELFF. For the CDR3, the DNA is TGTGCCAGCAGCTTAGGACAGGGGGCGGGGGAGCTGTTTTTT.

V is TRBV30 and J is TRBJ1-6; D perhaps matches TRBD1 (5 bases). CDR1 and CDR2 (germline): GTSNPN, SVGIG (reference sequence). CDR3 length equals 14 residues. V was shortened by 4 bases and J by 3 bases, with 10 bases between the two germline ends. The CDR3 DNA reads TGTGCCTGGACCCTGGGGGGCTATAATTCACCCCTCCACTTT. It specifies CAWTLGGYNSPLHF.

The rearrangement joins TRBV6-5 to TRBJ1-1; D gene unclear. The CDR3 runs to 13 residues. Germline assignment: CDR1 MNHEY and CDR2 SVGAGI. V was pared by 2 bases and J by 3 bases, with 7 bases between. The CDR3 DNA is TGTGCCAGCAGTTACAACGCGTACACTGAAGCTTTCTTT. Translation: CASSYNAYTEAFF.

V and J are TRBV4-2 and TRBJ2-2; TRBD1 might be the D (6 bases). V was clipped by 6 bases and J by 2 bases, with 16 bases between them. There are 16 residues in the CDR3. Germline V gene lookup returns CDR1 LGHNA and CDR2 YNFKEQ. The CDR3 here is CASSPQAGDNTGELFF. CDR3 nucleotides: TGTGCCAGCAGTCCCCAGGCAGGGGACAACACCGGGGAGCTGTTTTTT.

The gene calls are TRBV25-1 and TRBJ2-1, with 12 bases identical to TRBD2. V trimming: 2 bases; J trimming: 1 base; junction bases outside the gene matches: 3. CDR3 length: 17 residues. CDR1 is MGHDK, CDR2 SYGVNS, per germline. The CDR3 protein is CASSELGTSGSYNEQFF. The CDR3 region has the DNA TGTGCCAGCAGTGAACTCGGGACTAGCGGGTCCTACAATGAGCAGTTCTTC.

Comments on this clone: Distinct nucleotide sequences in the sample also encode this CDR3. This sequence joins TRBV19 and TRBJ2-2; 10 bases are a match to TRBD1. Germline V CDR1 and CDR2: LNHDA, SQIVND (reference sequence). V gave up 3 bases and J gave up 2 bases; unmatched junction bases: 3. This CDR3 is 16 amino acids long. The CDR3 spells CASSIRTGGNTGELFF. In nucleotides, the CDR3 is TGTGCCAGTAGTATCCGGACAGGGGGAAACACCGGGGAGCTGTTTTTT. The full variable domain, rest sourced from reference TRBV19 and TRBJ2-2, is DGGITQSPKYLFRKEGQNVTLSCEQNLNHDAMYWYRQDPGQGLRLIYYSQIVNDFQKGDIAEGYSVSREKKESFPLTVTSAQKNPTAFYLCASSIRTGGNTGELFFGEGSRLTVL.

The chain couples TRBV7-3 to TRBJ1-3; tentative D call: TRBD1 (5 bases). CDR1 is SGHTA and CDR2 is FQGTGA in the germline V gene. The CDR3 has 18 amino acids. The V gene lost 1 base and the J gene lost 4 bases, with 20 bases spanning the gap. As DNA, the CDR3 is TGTGCCAGCAGCTTAATGGGGAATGCAGGGAGTGCGGGAAACACCATATATTTT. Translation gives CASSLMGNAGSAGNTIYF. Supplemented by reference TRBV7-3 and TRBJ1-3, the full variable domain reads GAGVSQTPSNKVTEKGKYVELRCDPISGHTALYWYRQSLGQGPEFLIYFQGTGAADDSGLPNDRFFAVRPEGSVSTLKIQRTERGDSAVYLCASSLMGNAGSAGNTIYFGEGSWLTVV.

The V gene is TRBV11-2, the J gene TRBJ2-3; the D gene is possibly TRBD2 (5 bases). Trimming removed 3 bases at V and 2 bases at J, with 15 bases between. Germline V gene lookup returns CDR1 SGHAT and CDR2 FQNNGV. This CDR3 spans 16 amino acids. For the CDR3, the DNA is TGTGCCAGCAGCTTCAAGCGGCCCAAATTCACAGATACGCAGTATTTT. Translated, it gives CASSFKRPKFTDTQYF. The full variable domain, completed using reference TRBV11-2 and TRBJ2-3, is EAGVAQSPRYKIIEKRQSVAFWCNPISGHATLYWYQQILGQGPKLLIQFQNNGVVDDSQLPKDRFSAERLKGVDSTLKIQPAKLEDSAVYLCASSFKRPKFTDTQYFGPGTRLTVL.

The rearrangement links TRBV30 to TRBJ2-2, with D perhaps matching TRBD1 (5 bases). Germline CDR1 reads GTSNPN; CDR2 reads SVGIG (reference sequence). The CDR3 covers 17 residues. V shed 5 bases and J shed 2 bases, with 21 bases lying between them. CDR3 nucleotide sequence: TGTGCCTGGGGCTGGCGTAGGGCAGGGCGAAACACCGGGGAGCTGTTTTTT. Its protein product is CAWGWRRAGRNTGELFF.

J is TRBJ2-7 and V is TRBV6-5, with D perhaps TRBD1 (6 bases). The germline CDR1 and CDR2 sequences are MNHEY and SVGAGI. This CDR3 contains 15 residues. Trimming took 5 bases from V and 3 from J, leaving 17 bases between them. The CDR3 spells CASSQTGQGLYEQYF. The CDR3 DNA reads as TGTGCCAGCAGTCAAACGGGACAAGGCCTCTACGAGCAGTACTTC.

V usage is TRBV2 and J usage is TRBJ2-7; D not certain. The CDR3 sequence is 15 residues long. The germline gives CDR1 SNHLY, CDR2 FYNNEI. V was cut by 3 bases and J by 1 base, with 13 bases left in between. The CDR3 protein is CASSDQRLGSYEQYF. CDR3 bases: TGTGCCAGCAGTGATCAACGGCTGGGATCCTACGAGCAGTACTTC.

The CDR3 region is CASSLGYNNSPLHF. For the CDR3, the DNA is TGTGCCAGCAGTCTCGGGTATAATAATTCACCCCTCCACTTT. The chain uses TRBV27 and TRBJ1-6; D remains ambiguous. Trimming shortened V by 5 bases and J by 5 bases, and 10 bases separated the two germline ends. The CDR3 loop spans 14 amino acids. Germline V CDR1 and CDR2: MNHEY, SMNVEV (reference sequence).

A few counts support this clone. The genes are TRBV29-1 and TRBJ2-7; TRBD1 is a possible D gene (5 bases). The germline V and J ends were trimmed by 5 bases and 3 bases, with 8 bases remaining between them. Germline CDR1 reads SQVTM; CDR2 reads ANQGSEA. CDR3 size: 11 residues. The CDR3 DNA is TGCAGCGTTTTCGACAGCTACGAGCAGTACTTC. Protein sequence: CSVFDSYEQYF.

V gene TRBV7-9 combines with J gene TRBJ2-7; D unresolved. Trimming pared 1 base from V and 2 bases from J, leaving 3 bases between. Germline-derived CDR1 and CDR2 are SEHNR and FQNEAQ (reference sequence). This CDR3 has 12 residues. CDR3 loop: CASSLVTYEQYF. The DNA of the CDR3 is TGTGCCAGCAGCTTAGTTACCTACGAGCAGTACTTC.

The CDR3 region has the DNA TGTGCCAGCAGCCGTACTGGGACAGGGGGCTCCTACGAGCAGTACTTC. Translating it yields CASSRTGTGGSYEQYF. This sequence joins TRBV7-2 and TRBJ2-7; 11 nucleotides agree with TRBD1. The CDR3 extends over 16 amino acids. The germline CDR1 and CDR2 sequences are SGHTA and FQGNSA. J lost 0 bases, V lost 5 bases, and 6 bases had no gene match. The full variable domain, in which reference TRBV7-2 and TRBJ2-7 provide the parts outside the CDR3, is GAGVSQSPSNKVTEKGKDVELRCDPISGHTALYWYRQSLGQGLEFLIYFQGNSAPDKSGLPSDRFSAERTGGSVSTLTIQRTQQEDSAVYLCASSRTGTGGSYEQYFGPGTRLTVT.